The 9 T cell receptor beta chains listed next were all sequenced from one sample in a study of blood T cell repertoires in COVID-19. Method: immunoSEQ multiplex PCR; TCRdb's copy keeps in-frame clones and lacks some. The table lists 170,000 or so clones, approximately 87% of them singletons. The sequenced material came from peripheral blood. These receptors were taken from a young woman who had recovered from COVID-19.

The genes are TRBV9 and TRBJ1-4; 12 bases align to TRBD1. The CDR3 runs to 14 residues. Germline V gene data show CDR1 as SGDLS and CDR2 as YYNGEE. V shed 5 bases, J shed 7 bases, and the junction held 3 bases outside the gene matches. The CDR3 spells CASSLGQGAEKLFF. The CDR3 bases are TGTGCCAGCAGTCTGGGACAGGGGGCTGAAAAACTGTTTTTT.

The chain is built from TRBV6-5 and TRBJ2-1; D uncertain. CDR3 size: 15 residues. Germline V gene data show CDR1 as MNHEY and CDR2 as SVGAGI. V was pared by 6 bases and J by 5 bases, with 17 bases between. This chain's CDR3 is CASRSRTHKNNEQFF. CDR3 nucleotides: TGTGCCAGCAGAAGTCGTACACACAAAAACAATGAGCAGTTCTTC.

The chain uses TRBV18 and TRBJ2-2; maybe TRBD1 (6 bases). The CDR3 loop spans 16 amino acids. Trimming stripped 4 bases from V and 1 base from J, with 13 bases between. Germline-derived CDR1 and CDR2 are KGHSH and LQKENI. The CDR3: CASSRLKGENTGELFF. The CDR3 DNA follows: TGTGCCAGCTCACGGCTAAAGGGGGAGAACACCGGGGAGCTGTTTTTT.

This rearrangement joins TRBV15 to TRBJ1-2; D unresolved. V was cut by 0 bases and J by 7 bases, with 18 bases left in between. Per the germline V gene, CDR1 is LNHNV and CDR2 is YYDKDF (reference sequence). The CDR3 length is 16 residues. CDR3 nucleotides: TGTGCCACCAGCAGAGAGTTGAACAGCGGGAGGTCTGGCTACACCTTC. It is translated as CATSRELNSGRSGYTF.

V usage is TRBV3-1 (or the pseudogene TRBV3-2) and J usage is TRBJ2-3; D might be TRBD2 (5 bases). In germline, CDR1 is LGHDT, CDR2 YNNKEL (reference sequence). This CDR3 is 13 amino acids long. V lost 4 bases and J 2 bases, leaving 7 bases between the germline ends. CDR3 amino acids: CASSPGLTDTQYF. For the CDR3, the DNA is TGTGCCAGCAGCCCTGGACTCACAGATACGCAGTATTTT.

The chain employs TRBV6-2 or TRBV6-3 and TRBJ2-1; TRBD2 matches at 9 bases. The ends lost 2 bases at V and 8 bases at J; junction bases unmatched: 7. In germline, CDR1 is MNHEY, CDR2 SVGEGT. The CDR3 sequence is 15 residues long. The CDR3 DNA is TGTGCCAGCAGTTACCCGGCTGCGGGAGGGGATGAGCAGTTCTTC. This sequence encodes CASSYPAAGGDEQFF.

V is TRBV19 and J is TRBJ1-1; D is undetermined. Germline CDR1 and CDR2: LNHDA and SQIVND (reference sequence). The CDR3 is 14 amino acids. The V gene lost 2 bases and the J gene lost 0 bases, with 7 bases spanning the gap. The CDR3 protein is CASSIQAMNTEAFF. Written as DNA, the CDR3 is TGTGCCAGTAGTATACAGGCAATGAACACTGAAGCTTTCTTT.

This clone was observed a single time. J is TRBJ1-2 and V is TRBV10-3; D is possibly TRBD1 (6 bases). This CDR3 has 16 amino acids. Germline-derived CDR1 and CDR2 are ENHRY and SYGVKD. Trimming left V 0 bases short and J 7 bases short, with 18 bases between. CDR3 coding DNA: TGTGCCATCAGTGAGTCGGGGGTCAGGGGTGTTACTGGCTACACCTTC. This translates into CAISESGVRGVTGYTF.

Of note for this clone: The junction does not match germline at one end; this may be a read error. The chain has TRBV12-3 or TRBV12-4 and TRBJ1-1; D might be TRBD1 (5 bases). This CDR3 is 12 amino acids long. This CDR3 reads CASSLTPLGVHF. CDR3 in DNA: TGTGCCAGCAGTCTGACCCCGTTAGGGGTCCACTTT.